This T cell receptor (beta chain) was sequenced in a study of cytomegalovirus exposure and HLA in healthy donors. Note on this clone: Its antigen remains unknown.

From germline, CDR1 is SGHNT and CDR2 YENEEA. The CDR3 spans 12 residues. Between the trimmed V and J ends, which lost 1 base and 5 bases, there was a span of 5 bases. Assay: immunoSEQ multiplex PCR; the TCRdb copy retains only in-frame clones and omits some. The sample consists of more than 200,000 clones, roughly 87% of them appearing once. The roughly 120-subject validation cohort, separate from the 666-subject first cohort, included the donors. Study-wide points: Associated with cytomegalovirus, according to the listing, were 150 to 200 TCR beta chains. Reportedly, cytomegalovirus status was diagnosed with high sensitivity and specificity. A later analysis found first-cohort TCR clusters tended to co-occur in the approximately 120 validation repertoires.

The sequence was collected from a man younger than 30 in good health and CMV-seropositive. The sequenced material came from PBMCs. V gene TRBV11-3 combines with J gene TRBJ2-5; no reliable D call. The DNA for the CDR3 is TGTGCCAGCAGCTTAGGATCTGAGACCCAGTACTTC. The encoded protein is CASSLGSETQYF.